In this sample, the clone carrying this TCR beta chain turned up a few times. Antigen: not known. This entry comes from a study of CD8+CD57+ T cells in acquired aplastic anemia. Study details: Quantities of DNA derived from sorted CD4+ and CD8+ cells averaged roughly 3.4 ug. Regarding the study as a whole: Patients versus controls showed no significant CD8+ Simpson's diversity difference. Researchers report that around 29 CD8+ CDR3 sequences appeared in both patients and controls.

Template material for TCR beta VDJ and CDR3 profiling consisted of genomic DNA. TCRdb reprocessed the reads via MiXCR and lists one record per CDR3 protein. There are around 500,000 distinct CDR3 sequences in the sample; around a third occur only once, and around 0.82% lies in the top ten. The sequenced patients had an expansion of CD8+CD57+ cells seen by flow cytometry. Among the patients, none had received any therapy at the time of blood sampling. Germline CDR1 reads DFQATT; CDR2 reads SNEGSKA (reference sequence). V lost 6 bases to trimming and J lost 10 bases, with 13 bases between them. This CDR3 is built from 11 residues.

The chain carries TRBV20-1 and TRBJ2-1, with D perhaps TRBD1 (5 bases). The TCR originated in a human donor with aplastic anemia. The sequencing input was sorted CD4+, CD8+, or CD8+CD57+ T cells (not recorded which) from PBMCs. In DNA form, the CDR3 reads TGCAGTGCAGGGGCATTTCCCGAGCAGTTCTTC. As protein: CSAGAFPEQFF.